Sequencing of this TCR beta chain was carried out in a study of blood T cell repertoires in COVID-19. In the study overall: There were acute and convalescent COVID-19 samples, and they came from the United States, Italy and Spain. In each case, the material was cDNA or gDNA derived from T cells, B-cell-depleted T cells, or PBMCs.

In the original workflow: Reference gene primer amplification gave estimated nucleated cell counts. This table comes from immunoSEQ multiplex PCR, and its TCRdb copy is limited to in-frame clones, with some not included. That table supplies the V and J calls and clone size; D and trimming were determined from the DNA. Of roughly 120,000 clones in the sample, 65% to 85% were seen once. The V end was cut by 6 bases, the J end by 1 base, with 9 bases between. The CDR3 has 13 residues. Germline V lookup: CDR1 MNHNY, CDR2 SVGAGI (reference sequence). This clone has just one count. The chain recombines TRBV6-6 with TRBJ1-2; weak D call: TRBD1 (5 bases). Sequencing input: peripheral blood. The TCR sequence derives from a man between 70 and 80 years old with acute or convalescent COVID-19. In DNA form, the CDR3 reads TGTGCCAGCAGCCCCGACAGTAACTATGGCTACACCTTC. It encodes CASSPDSNYGYTF.